This T cell receptor beta chain was observed in a study of cytomegalovirus exposure and HLA in healthy donors. Study outcomes and limitations: Roughly even sequencing depth across donors was the assumption behind the presence/absence analyses. There was a cluster of highly shared sequence variants that was likely a sequencing artifact.

Comment on this clone: What it binds is not known.

PCR employed 60 Vbeta and 13 Jbeta primers. Profiling relied on immunoSEQ multiplex PCR, and the TCRdb table lists in-frame clones only, not all of them. Of more than 45,000 clones detected, just under 85% appear once; the ten largest clones hold approximately 2.8%. This TCR came from a man aged 45-60 years in good health and CMV-seronegative. The sequenced sample consisted of PBMCs.

The CDR3 here is CASSLGTGGNNEQFF. The CDR3 region has the DNA TGTGCCAGCAGCTTGGGGACAGGGGGCAACAATGAGCAGTTCTTC. The chain has TRBV5-4 and TRBJ2-1; 11 bases map to TRBD1. CDR3 length: 15 amino acids. V lost 0 bases and J lost 5; bases outside the gene matches: 1. The germline gives CDR1 SGHNT, CDR2 YYREEE (reference sequence).